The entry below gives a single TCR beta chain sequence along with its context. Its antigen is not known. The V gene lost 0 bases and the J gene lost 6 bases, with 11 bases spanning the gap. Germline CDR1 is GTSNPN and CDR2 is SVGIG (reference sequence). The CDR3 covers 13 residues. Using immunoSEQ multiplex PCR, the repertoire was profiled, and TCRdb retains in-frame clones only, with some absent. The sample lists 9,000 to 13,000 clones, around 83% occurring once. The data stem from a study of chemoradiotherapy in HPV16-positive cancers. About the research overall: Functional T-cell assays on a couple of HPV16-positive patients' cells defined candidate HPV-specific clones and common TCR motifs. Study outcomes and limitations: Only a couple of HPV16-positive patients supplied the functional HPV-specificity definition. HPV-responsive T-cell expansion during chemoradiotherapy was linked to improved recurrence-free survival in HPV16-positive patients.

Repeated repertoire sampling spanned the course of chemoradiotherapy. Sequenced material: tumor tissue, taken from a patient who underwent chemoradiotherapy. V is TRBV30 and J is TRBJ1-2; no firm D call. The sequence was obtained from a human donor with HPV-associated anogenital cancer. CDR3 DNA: TGTGCCTGGAGTGTACAAGGGTCGAATGGCTACACCTTC. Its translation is CAWSVQGSNGYTF. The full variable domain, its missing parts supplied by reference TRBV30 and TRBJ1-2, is SQTIHQWPATLVQPVGSPLSLECTVEGTSNPNLYWYRQAAGRGLQLLFYSVGIGQISSEVPQNLSASRPQDRQFILSSKKLLLSDSGFYLCAWSVQGSNGYTFGSGTRLTVV.